This T cell receptor (beta chain) was recovered during a study of glioma-infiltrating T cells after dendritic cell vaccination (dated by TCRdb to 2016 to 2017). Describing the broader study: A cohort of 15 glioblastoma patients from Phase I and II dendritic cell vaccination trials was included, of whom 9 were newly diagnosed and 6 had recurrent disease. Autologous tumor lysate-pulsed dendritic cell vaccination was administered to the patients between the early 2000s and the early 2010s. The vaccine was prepared from monocyte-derived dendritic cells that were cultured for around 7 days with IL-4 and GM-CSF and then pulsed overnight with autologous tumor lysate. Patients received three intradermal dendritic cell vaccine injections at biweekly intervals in the arm below the axilla. Deep sequencing of TCR beta CDR3 regions was used to quantify tumor-infiltrating lymphocyte content and compare tumor and blood repertoires in dendritic cell-vaccinated glioblastoma patients. Survival after dendritic cell vaccination was correlated with TCR sequencing metrics, such as TIL content and the overlap between tumor and blood repertoires. Broader findings and caveats from the paper: After dendritic cell vaccination, a higher estimated pretreatment TIL content predicted longer time to progression and overall survival. TCR clonality showed no direct relationship with survival, which suggests that a diverse polyclonal response may be important. The three-group TCR overlap response model was characterized as speculative, and prospective validation of the model was stated to be required. The cohort was small and heterogeneous, and full blood and tumor sets were available for few patients, with initial-recurrent tumor pairs available for even fewer patients.

Explained via the paper, the time point label denotes: after dendritic cell vaccination, including at tumor progression/relapse. Patients were selected for having adequate residual fresh-frozen tumor tissue and more than two years of available survival data. Molecular status otherwise varied across the glioblastoma patients, but none of them carried an isocitrate dehydrogenase mutation. PBMC were collected before vaccination, two weeks after the third vaccination, and at tumor progression when it occurred. Genomic DNA was extracted with the Qiagen DNeasy Blood extraction Kit. Of note for this clone: Its antigen is currently not known. The sample holds no much larger clone one base away, and base qualities are not on file.

Using the immunoSEQ assay, TCRB CDR3 regions were amplified from 1.5 to 2 micrograms of genomic DNA, or from all available DNA when less than that was on hand. For multiplex PCR, 60 forward primers for TCR V beta segments and 13 reverse primers for J beta segments were used. To estimate the number of reads per starting template, synthetic control templates were added to each sample at limiting dilution. Reads of 87 bp were generated by sequencing on the Illumina HiSeq System. In the original analysis: PCR and sequencing errors were removed by a nearest neighbor algorithm that merged closely related sequences. TCR overlap was measured as the percentage of unique tumor TCR beta sequences that were also present in the peripheral blood of the same patient. TCRdb carries this immuneACCESS record with in-frame sequences only. Its versions omit some clonotypes, under half of them owing to an unresolved V gene in the studies checked, with the rest unexplained. D and trimming were read from the DNA, whereas the V and J calls and clone size are those reported in that table. For this sample the table gives approximately 90,000 clones, of which over 75% were detected only once. The top ten clones comprise 2.1% of the sample.

The CDR3 sequence holds 14 residues, the cysteine and phenylalanine included. Just the 42-base CDR3 DNA is kept, in frame starting at base 1. CDR1 MNHEY and CDR2 SMNVEV are derived from the germline V gene (reference sequence). Trimming removed 6 bases from V and 11 bases from J; the gene matches leave 10 bases unexplained. The TCR sequence derives from a human donor with glioblastoma. The chain is encoded by TRBV27 joined to TRBJ2-6; 7 of the junction bases match TRBD1. The starting material was blood, obtained after dendritic cell vaccination. This receptor has the CDR3 CASRPGQPQHVLTF. At the DNA level, the sequence is TGTGCCAGCAGACCGGGACAGCCCCAGCACGTCCTGACTTTC.